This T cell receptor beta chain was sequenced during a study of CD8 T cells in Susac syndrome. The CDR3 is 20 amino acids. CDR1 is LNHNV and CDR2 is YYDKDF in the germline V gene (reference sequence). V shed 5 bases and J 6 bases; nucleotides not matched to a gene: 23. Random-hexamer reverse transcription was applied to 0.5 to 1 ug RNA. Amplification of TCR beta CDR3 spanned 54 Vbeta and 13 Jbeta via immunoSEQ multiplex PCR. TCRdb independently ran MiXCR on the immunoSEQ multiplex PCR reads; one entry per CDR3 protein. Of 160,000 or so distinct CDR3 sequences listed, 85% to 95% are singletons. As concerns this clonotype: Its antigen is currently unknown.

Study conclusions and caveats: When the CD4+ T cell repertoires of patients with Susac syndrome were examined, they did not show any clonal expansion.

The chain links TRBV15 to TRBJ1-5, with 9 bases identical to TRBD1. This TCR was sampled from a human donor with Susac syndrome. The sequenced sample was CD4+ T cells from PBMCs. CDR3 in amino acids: CATSPGLRGQGVRLGQPQHF. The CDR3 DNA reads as TGTGCCACCAGCCCAGGTCTAAGGGGACAGGGAGTGCGGTTGGGTCAGCCCCAGCATTTT.